This T cell receptor (beta chain) was identified in a study of blood T cell repertoires in COVID-19. In the authors' workflow: Reference gene primer amplification gave estimated nucleated cell counts. Assay used: immunoSEQ multiplex PCR; TCRdb lists only in-frame clones, some missing. The D gene and trimming were derived from the DNA, and the V and J assignments and clone size from that table. The table records 120,000 to 150,000 clones, 70% to 90% of them present only once. The sample was PBMCs or T cells enriched from blood (not recorded which). This clonotype was obtained from a woman between 40 and 55 years old who had recovered from COVID-19.

The CDR3 DNA reads as TGCGCCAGCAGCCAAGATGGTAGCGGAGTATACAATGAGCAGTTCTTC. Residues: CASSQDGSGVYNEQFF. This chain joins TRBV4-1 and TRBJ2-1; D is perhaps TRBD2 (6 bases). The V gene lost 0 bases and the J gene lost 4 bases, with 13 bases spanning the gap. This CDR3 contains 16 residues. Germline V gene lookup returns CDR1 MGHRA and CDR2 YSYEKL.